The 7 T cell receptor beta chains below were found in one sample sequenced in a study of CD8 T cells in Susac syndrome. cDNA came from roughly 0.53 to 1 ug RNA primed by random hexamers. TCRdb re-derived calls from the immunoSEQ multiplex PCR reads in MiXCR, one entry per CDR3 protein. The table shows some 150,000 distinct CDR3 sequences, with roughly 95% occurring only once. Sequencing input: CD4+ T cells from PBMCs. The receptors derive from a human donor with Susac syndrome.

The chain is built from TRBV2 and TRBJ2-1; 10 positions agree with TRBD2. The CDR3 extends over 15 amino acids. CDR1 is SNHLY and CDR2 is FYNNEI in the germline V gene. V lost 1 base, J lost 6 bases, and 3 bases stayed unmatched. The CDR3 sequence: CASSEGLAGINEQFF. The CDR3 coding sequence is TGTGCCAGCAGTGAAGGACTAGCGGGTATCAATGAGCAGTTCTTC. Drawing the rest from reference TRBV2 and TRBJ2-1, the complete variable domain is EPEVTQTPSHQVTQMGQEVILRCVPISNHLYFYWYRQILGQKVEFLVSFYNNEISEKSEIFDDQFSVERPDGSNFTLKIRSTKLEDSAMYFCASSEGLAGINEQFFGPGTRLTVL.

CDR3 nucleotide sequence: TGTGCCACCAGTCCCAAGACTAACAATCGGGGGTACACCTTC. This gives the protein CATSPKTNNRGYTF. V gene TRBV15 combines with J gene TRBJ1-2; D may be TRBD1 (5 bases). This CDR3 comprises 14 residues. The V end was cut by 6 bases, the J end by 11 bases, with 22 bases between. Germline CDR1 LNHNV, CDR2 YYDKDF (reference sequence).

This chain links TRBV5-1 with TRBJ2-3; the match to TRBD2 covers 11 bases. V gave up 6 bases and J gave up 6 bases; unmatched junction bases: 12. CDR1 and CDR2 (germline): SGHRS, YFSETQ. CDR3 length: 16 amino acids. Here the CDR3 reads CASTPFLAGGGDTQYF. In DNA form, the CDR3 reads TGCGCCAGCACCCCTTTTCTAGCGGGGGGCGGCGATACGCAGTATTTT.

The V and J genes are TRBV7-2 and TRBJ2-4; 9 nucleotides align to TRBD1. In germline, CDR1 is SGHTA, CDR2 FQGNSA. The J segment lost 4 bases and the V segment lost 6 bases, leaving 1 base of the junction unmatched. The CDR3 spans 13 residues. CDR3 sequence reads: CASRGTGKNIQYF. The CDR3 nucleotides are TGTGCCAGCAGGGGGACAGGGAAAAACATTCAGTACTTC.

This chain joins TRBV20-1 and TRBJ2-1, with 7 bases fitting TRBD2. Germline assignment: CDR1 DFQATT and CDR2 SNEGSKA (reference sequence). V was pared by 3 bases and J by 0 bases, with 8 bases of the junction left unmatched. The CDR3 contains 16 residues. The CDR3 region is CSASGGSISSYNEQFF. DNA for the CDR3: TGCAGTGCTAGTGGCGGGAGTATAAGCTCCTACAATGAGCAGTTCTTC.

The CDR3 loop is CASSFGGRAGQETQYF. In DNA, the CDR3 is TGTGCCAGCAGCTTTGGCGGGAGGGCCGGGCAAGAGACCCAGTACTTC. V usage is TRBV5-4 and J usage is TRBJ2-5; 9 bases match TRBD2. Trimming at V came to 2 bases and at J to 2 bases, leaving 7 bases not matched to a gene. The CDR3 sequence is 16 residues long. Germline CDR1 SGHNT, CDR2 YYREEE (reference sequence).

The V call is TRBV7-6, the J call TRBJ1-3; the D is unclear. The CDR3 consists of 15 residues. V lost 1 base and J 0 bases, leaving 7 bases between the germline ends. From germline, CDR1 is SGHVS and CDR2 FNYEAQ. DNA of the CDR3: TGTGCCAGCAGCTTAGACTGGAGCTCTGGAAACACCATATATTTT. As protein: CASSLDWSSGNTIYF.